Following are 16 T cell receptor beta chains from one sample sequenced in a study of graft-versus-host responses after intestinal transplantation. Produced via immunoSEQ multiplex PCR; TCRdb's table is partial and in-frame only. This table has 90,000 to 100,000 clones, around nine tenths appearing once. These receptors lack a known antigen. This sample comprised unstimulated CD8+ T cells sorted from spleen or lymph node cells, obtained before intestinal transplant. Receptors originate from a human donor who received an intestinal transplant.

Concerning this clone itself: The same CDR3 arises from other DNA sequences in this sample as well. The chain carries TRBV7-9 and TRBJ1-1, with D uncertain. CDR1 is SEHNR and CDR2 is FQNEAQ in the germline V gene (reference sequence). The ends were cut back, 1 base at V and 7 bases at J, with 7 bases in the middle. The CDR3 consists of 12 residues. CDR3 sequence: CASSLGGGEAFF. For the CDR3, the DNA is TGTGCCAGCAGCTTAGGAGGCGGTGAAGCTTTCTTT.

The chain uses TRBV6-5 and TRBJ2-5, with D maybe TRBD2 (5 bases). The DNA end is a closer match to TRBJ2-7, so the J assignment may be wrong. Per germline, CDR1 MNHEY and CDR2 SVGAGI. This CDR3 spans 13 amino acids. In nucleotides, the CDR3 is TGTGCCAGCAGTTACTCGAGCGCGGGCGAGCAGTACTTC. It encodes CASSYSSAGEQYF.

The chain employs TRBV19 and TRBJ1-1; 8 nucleotides match TRBD1. CDR1 and CDR2 from the germline V gene are LNHDA and SQIVND (reference sequence). J lost 0 bases, V lost 7 bases, and 16 bases had no gene match. The CDR3 totals 18 residues. The CDR3 protein is CASKRGQVDSEMNTEAFF. CDR3 DNA: TGTGCCAGTAAAAGGGGACAGGTCGATTCTGAAATGAACACTGAAGCTTTCTTT. Full variable domain (remainder filled in from reference TRBV19 and TRBJ1-1): DGGITQSPKYLFRKEGQNVTLSCEQNLNHDAMYWYRQDPGQGLRLIYYSQIVNDFQKGDIAEGYSVSREKKESFPLTVTSAQKNPTAFYLCASKRGQVDSEMNTEAFFGQGTRLTVV.

This chain links TRBV6-1 with TRBJ2-1; D gene unclear. The CDR3 extends over 13 amino acids. Trimming cost V 4 bases and J 7 bases, with 11 bases left between them. Looked up from germline, CDR1 is MNHNS and CDR2 is SASEGT. Here the CDR3 reads CASSGTPGNEQFF. The CDR3 nucleotides read TGTGCCAGCAGTGGAACCCCCGGGAATGAGCAGTTCTTC.

This sequence joins TRBV25-1 and TRBJ2-3; 12 positions match TRBD2. The germline gives CDR1 MGHDK, CDR2 SYGVNS. The CDR3 covers 16 residues. Unmatched junction bases numbered 4, after V lost 2 bases and J lost 4 bases. The CDR3 protein is CASSEMTSGRPDTQYF. As DNA, the CDR3 is TGTGCCAGCAGTGAAATGACTAGCGGGAGACCAGATACGCAGTATTTT.

The rearrangement joins TRBV11-2 to TRBJ2-7; possibly TRBD2 for D (6 bases). CDR1 SGHAT and CDR2 FQNNGV come from the germline V gene. The CDR3 has 16 amino acids. V lost 1 base and J lost 1, with 14 bases in between. The CDR3 here is CASSLGRTMGSYEQYF. The CDR3 bases are TGTGCCAGCAGCTTAGGGCGGACTATGGGTTCCTACGAGCAGTACTTC.

This chain links TRBV27 with TRBJ1-4; unclear D gene. Per the germline V gene, CDR1 is MNHEY and CDR2 is SMNVEV (reference sequence). Trimming pared 8 bases from V and 5 bases from J, leaving 18 bases between. The CDR3 length is 15 residues. The CDR3 region is CASSLGGLLNEKLFF. The CDR3 DNA is TGTGCCAGCTCTCTGGGTGGGCTGCTCAATGAAAAACTGTTTTTT.

The table lists this clone with a count of one. V and J are TRBV7-9 and TRBJ2-7; D is undetermined. Trimming shortened V by 3 bases and J by 0 bases, and 9 bases separated the two germline ends. The CDR3 totals 14 residues. Germline CDR1 and CDR2: SEHNR and FQNEAQ (reference sequence). CDR3 sequence: CASSLSLNSYEQYF. DNA for the CDR3: TGTGCCAGCAGCTTGAGTCTGAACTCCTACGAGCAGTACTTC.

The chain has TRBV28 and TRBJ2-7; TRBD2 matches at 7 bases. V shed 4 bases and J 1 base; nucleotides not matched to a gene: 16. CDR1 and CDR2 from the germline V gene are MDHEN and SYDVKM. There are 18 residues in the CDR3. CDR3 sequence reads: CASSSPTGGRDWSYEQYF. In DNA form, the CDR3 reads TGTGCCAGCAGTTCCCCTACCGGGGGGAGGGATTGGTCCTACGAGCAGTACTTC.

The chain is built from TRBV6-1 and TRBJ2-3; weak D call: TRBD1 (5 bases). The CDR3 spans 15 residues. Per germline, CDR1 MNHNS and CDR2 SASEGT. Trimming shortened V by 7 bases and J by 3 bases, and 17 bases separated the two germline ends. CDR3 sequence (DNA): TGTGCCAGCATGTCCCCTCGTAGGGGAACAGATACGCAGTATTTT. It is translated as CASMSPRRGTDTQYF.

The gene calls are TRBV4-1 and TRBJ2-1; D gene uncertain. The CDR3 runs to 16 residues. The germline gives CDR1 MGHRA, CDR2 YSYEKL. V was pared by 0 bases and J by 0 bases, with 9 bases between. The CDR3 DNA reads as TGCGCCAGCAGCCAAGATGGCAGCGTCTCCTACAATGAGCAGTTCTTC. Its translation: CASSQDGSVSYNEQFF.

The chain uses TRBV6-5 and TRBJ2-2; D unclear. The germline V gene has CDR1 MNHEY and CDR2 SVGAGI. V was cut by 5 bases and J by 7 bases, with 8 bases left in between. CDR3 length: 12 amino acids. The DNA for the CDR3 is TGTGCCAGCAGTACCAGTATCGGGGAGCTGTTTTTT. Protein product: CASSTSIGELFF.

This clone was observed once. The chain has TRBV10-1 and TRBJ2-3, with 7 bases fitting TRBD1. Trimming cost V 4 bases and J 3 bases; bases outside gene matches: 1. Germline V gene sequence: CDR1 WNHNN, CDR2 SYGVQD (reference sequence). The CDR3 length is 13 residues. For the CDR3, the DNA is TGCGCCAGCAGTGGCAGGGGGACAGATACGCAGTATTTT. This translates into CASSGRGTDTQYF.

There are a few counts of this clone. The chain carries TRBV6-5 and TRBJ1-1, with D unresolved. The CDR3 has 14 amino acids. The V gene lost 2 bases and the J gene lost 5 bases, with 12 bases spanning the gap. Germline V CDR1 and CDR2: MNHEY, SVGAGI. This CDR3 is CASSYRGLGTEAFF. The CDR3 DNA is TGTGCCAGCAGTTACCGGGGTTTAGGGACTGAAGCTTTCTTT.

In this sample, this clone turned up a few times. V gene TRBV11-3 combines with J gene TRBJ2-7, with a possible D match to TRBD1 (6 bases). This CDR3 contains 14 residues. CDR1 SGHNT and CDR2 YENEEA come from the germline V gene. The V gene lost 0 bases and the J gene lost 2 bases, with 8 bases spanning the gap. In DNA form, the CDR3 reads TGTGCCAGCAGCTTAGACCCAGGGGCCTACGAGCAGTACTTC. Amino acid sequence: CASSLDPGAYEQYF.

The chain couples TRBV28 to TRBJ1-5, with D uncertain. Germline assignment: CDR1 MDHEN and CDR2 SYDVKM. This CDR3 has 11 amino acids. The ends were cut back, 5 bases at V and 4 bases at J, with 3 bases in the middle. CDR3 region: CASSRNQPQHF. DNA of the CDR3: TGTGCCAGCAGTCGTAATCAGCCCCAGCATTTT.